The 5 T cell receptor beta chains presented below share a single source sample, sequenced in a study of Graves' ophthalmopathy and Graves' hyperthyroidism (dated by TCRdb to between 2017 and 2018). Sequenced using an Illumina HiSeq 2000. For repertoire sequencing, the TCR beta CDR3 regions were amplified from RNA transcripts. HTBI primers and the Qiagen OneStep RT-PCR kit were used in a first-round RT-PCR, which was followed by a second-round multiplex PCR, size selection and purification. TCRdb reanalyzed the raw reads on its own, using fastp at Q25 for trimming and MiXCR for clone calling, and kept in-frame beta chains. Each entry is one CDR3 protein sequence, shown with its most common DNA and genes. The sample contains some 370,000 distinct CDR3 sequences, roughly a sixth of them found a single time. 2.4% of the sample comes from the top ten. Sequencing was carried out using peripheral blood. All receptors come from an adult woman with stable Graves' hyperthyroidism.

This clonotype was recorded many times. The chain joins TRBV6-4 to TRBJ2-7; TRBD1 might be the D (6 bases). This CDR3 has 17 amino acids. Germline loops: CDR1 MRHNA, CDR2 SNTAGT. Trimming removed 5 bases from V and 2 bases from J, with 22 bases in between. The CDR3 DNA reads TGTGCCAGCAGTCCCCGCCCAACGCGTTCAGGGGCCTACGAGCAGTACTTC. Its protein product is CASSPRPTRSGAYEQYF.

This clonotype was counted ten times or more. A much larger clone sits a single nucleotide away, making a read error possible. The CDR3 bases are TGTGCCAGCAGACACCGAACAGGGCTCTTCTACGAGCAGTACTTC. It yields the protein CASRHRTGLFYEQYF. The chain uses TRBV28 and TRBJ2-7; perhaps TRBD1 as D (6 bases). V was cut by 6 bases and J by 3 bases, with 18 bases left in between. The CDR3 totals 15 residues. Germline V gene lookup returns CDR1 MDHEN and CDR2 SYDVKM.

The chain employs TRBV18 and TRBJ2-1; TRBD2 matches at 9 bases. The V segment lost 2 bases and the J segment 8 bases; nucleotides outside the gene matches: 4. Per germline, CDR1 KGHSH and CDR2 LQKENI. This CDR3 has 14 amino acids. The CDR3 here is CASSPGGLAHEQFF. The DNA of the CDR3 is TGTGCCAGCTCACCAGGGGGACTAGCCCATGAGCAGTTCTTC.

The sample holds many counts of this clonotype. The rearrangement links TRBV7-2 to TRBJ2-7; 8 positions agree with TRBD1. The CDR3 runs to 15 residues. V shed 5 bases, J shed 4 bases, and the junction held 10 bases outside the gene matches. Germline-derived CDR1 and CDR2 are SGHTA and FQGNSA. The CDR3 here is CASSSRTGPIYEQYF. DNA for the CDR3: TGTGCCAGCAGCAGCAGGACAGGGCCTATATACGAGCAGTACTTC.

The table lists this clonotype with many counts. V usage is TRBV6-2 or TRBV6-3 and J usage is TRBJ2-7; D is unresolved. With 6 bases removed from V and 0 bases from J, the gap between germline ends came to 9 bases. Germline V lookup: CDR1 MNHEY, CDR2 SVGEGT. The CDR3 covers 13 residues. In DNA form, the CDR3 reads TGTGCCAGCAGGGATGCCACCTCCTACGAGCAGTACTTC. Protein: CASRDATSYEQYF.